This entry lists 2 T cell receptor beta chains sequenced from one sample in a study of OX40 agonist ivuxolimab in advanced cancers. Only in-frame clones appear in the TCRdb table, and some are missing; sequencing was by immunoSEQ multiplex PCR. The table lists fewer than 90,000 clones, approximately 80% of them singletons. The source material was CD4+ or CD8+ T cells sorted from blood, sampled in a trial of the OX40 agonist ivuxolimab. The source is an adult with an advanced solid tumor such as melanoma, head and neck, liver or kidney cancer.

The rearrangement uses TRBV25-1 and TRBJ2-1, with a tentative D call TRBD2 (5 bases). With 3 bases removed from V and 2 bases from J, the gap between germline ends came to 17 bases. CDR1 is MGHDK, CDR2 SYGVNS, per germline. The CDR3 spans 17 residues. The CDR3 coding sequence is TGTGCCAGCAGTGACCCAACGGGGAGTGGGACCTACAATGAGCAGTTCTTC. It specifies CASSDPTGSGTYNEQFF. Based on the CDR3 plus reference TRBV25-1 and TRBJ2-1, the full variable domain is EADIYQTPRYLVIGTGKKITLECSQTMGHDKMYWYQQDPGMELHLIHYSYGVNSTEKGDLSSESTVSRIRTEHFPLTLESARPSHTSQYLCASSDPTGSGTYNEQFFGPGTRLTVL.

The chain carries TRBV11-2 and TRBJ2-2; 7 bases map to TRBD1. V lost 5 bases to trimming and J lost 4 bases; unmatched junction nucleotides: 7. The CDR3 has 15 amino acids. Germline CDR1 SGHAT, CDR2 FQNNGV. The CDR3 here is CASSVAGTATGELFF. In nucleotides, the CDR3 is TGTGCCAGCAGCGTCGCCGGGACAGCCACCGGGGAGCTGTTTTTT.